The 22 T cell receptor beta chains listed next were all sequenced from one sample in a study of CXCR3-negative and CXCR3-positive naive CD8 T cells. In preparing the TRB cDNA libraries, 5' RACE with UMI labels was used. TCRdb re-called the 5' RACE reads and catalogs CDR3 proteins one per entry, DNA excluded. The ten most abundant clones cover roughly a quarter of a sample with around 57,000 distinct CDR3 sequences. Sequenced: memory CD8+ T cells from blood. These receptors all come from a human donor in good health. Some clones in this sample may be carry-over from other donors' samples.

The CDR3 reads CASSGDRAETQYF. The J gene is TRBJ2-5, the V gene TRBV7-9; with no DNA, the TCRdb D assignment of TRBD1 cannot be verified. Germline lookup yields CDR1 SEHNR and CDR2 FQNEAQ (reference sequence). The CDR3 covers 13 residues. The entire variable domain, with the rest obtained from reference TRBV7-9 and TRBJ2-5, is as follows: DTGVSQNPRHKITKRGQNVTFRCDPISEHNRLYWYRQTLGQGPEFLTYFQNEAQLEKSRLLSDRFSAERPKGSFSTLEIQRTEQGDSAMYLCASSGDRAETQYFGPGTRLLVL.

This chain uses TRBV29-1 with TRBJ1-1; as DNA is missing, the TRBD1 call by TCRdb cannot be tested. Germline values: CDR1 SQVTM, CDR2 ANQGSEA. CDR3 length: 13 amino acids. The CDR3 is CSGVDRGYTEAFF.

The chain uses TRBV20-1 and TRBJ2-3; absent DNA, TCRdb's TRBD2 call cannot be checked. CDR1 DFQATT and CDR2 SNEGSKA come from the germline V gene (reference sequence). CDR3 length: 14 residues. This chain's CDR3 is CSATPTFRLGYAVF.

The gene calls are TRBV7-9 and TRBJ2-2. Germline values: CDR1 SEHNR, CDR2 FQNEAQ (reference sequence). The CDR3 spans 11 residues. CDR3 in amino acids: CASSRAGELFF.

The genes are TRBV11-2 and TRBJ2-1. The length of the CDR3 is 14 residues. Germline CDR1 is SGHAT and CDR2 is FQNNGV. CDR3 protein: CASSLDGDHNEQFF.

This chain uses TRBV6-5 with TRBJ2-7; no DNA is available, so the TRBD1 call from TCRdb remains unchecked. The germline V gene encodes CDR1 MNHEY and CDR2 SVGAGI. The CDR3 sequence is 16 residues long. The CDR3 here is CASRPPDGTGDYEQYF.

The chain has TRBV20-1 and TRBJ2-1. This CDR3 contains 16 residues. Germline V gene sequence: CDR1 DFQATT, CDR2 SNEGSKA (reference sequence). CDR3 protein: CSVSYRDRGSYNEQFF.

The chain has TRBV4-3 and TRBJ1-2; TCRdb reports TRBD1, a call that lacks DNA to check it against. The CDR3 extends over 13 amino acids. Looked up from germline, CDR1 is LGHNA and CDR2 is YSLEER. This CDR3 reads CASSHQSGDGYTF.

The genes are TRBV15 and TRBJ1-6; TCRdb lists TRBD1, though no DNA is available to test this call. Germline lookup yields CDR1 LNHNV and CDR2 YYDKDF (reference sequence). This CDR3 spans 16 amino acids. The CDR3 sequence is CATSRVPGDGNSPLHF.

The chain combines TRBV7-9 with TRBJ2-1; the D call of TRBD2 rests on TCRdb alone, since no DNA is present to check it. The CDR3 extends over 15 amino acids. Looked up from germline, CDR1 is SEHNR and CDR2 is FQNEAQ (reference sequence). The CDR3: CASSHPGGAYNEQFF.

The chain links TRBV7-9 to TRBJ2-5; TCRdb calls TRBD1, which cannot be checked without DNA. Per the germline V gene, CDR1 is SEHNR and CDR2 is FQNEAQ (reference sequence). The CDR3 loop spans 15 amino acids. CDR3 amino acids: CASSPGAGFQETQYF.

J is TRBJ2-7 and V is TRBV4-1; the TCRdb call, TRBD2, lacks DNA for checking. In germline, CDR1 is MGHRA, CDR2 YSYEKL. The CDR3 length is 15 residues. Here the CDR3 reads CASSQTSGQTSEQYF.

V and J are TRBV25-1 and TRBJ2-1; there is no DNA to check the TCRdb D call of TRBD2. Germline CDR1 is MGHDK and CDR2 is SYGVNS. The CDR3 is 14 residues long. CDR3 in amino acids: CASSVSGDYNEQFF.

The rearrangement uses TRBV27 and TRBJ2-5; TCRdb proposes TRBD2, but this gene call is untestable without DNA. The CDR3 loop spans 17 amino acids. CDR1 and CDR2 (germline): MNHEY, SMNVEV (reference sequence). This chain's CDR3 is CASSLRALAGVEETQYF.

The CDR3 here is CASSLQELQETQYF. The chain employs TRBV7-9 and TRBJ2-5. This CDR3 has 14 amino acids. Per germline, CDR1 SEHNR and CDR2 FQNEAQ (reference sequence).

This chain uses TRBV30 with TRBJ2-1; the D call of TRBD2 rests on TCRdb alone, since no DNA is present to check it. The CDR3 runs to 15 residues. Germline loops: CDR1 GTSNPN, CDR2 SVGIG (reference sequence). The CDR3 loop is CAWSVSPSGSYEQFF. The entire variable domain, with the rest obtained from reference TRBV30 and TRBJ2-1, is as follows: SQTIHQWPATLVQPVGSPLSLECTVEGTSNPNLYWYRQAAGRGLQLLFYSVGIGQISSEVPQNLSASRPQDRQFILSSKKLLLSDSGFYLCAWSVSPSGSYEQFFGPGTRLTVL.

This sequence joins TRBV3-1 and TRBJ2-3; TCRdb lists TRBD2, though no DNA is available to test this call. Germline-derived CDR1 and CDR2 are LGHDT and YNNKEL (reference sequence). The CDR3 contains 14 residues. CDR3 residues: CASSLRDFTDTQYF.

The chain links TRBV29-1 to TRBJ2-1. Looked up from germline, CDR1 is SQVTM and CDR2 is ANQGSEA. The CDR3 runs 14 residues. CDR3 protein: CSLRTDSSYNEQSF.

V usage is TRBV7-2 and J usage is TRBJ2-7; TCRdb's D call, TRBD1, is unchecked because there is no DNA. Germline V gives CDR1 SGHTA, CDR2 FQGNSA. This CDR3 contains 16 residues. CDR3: CASSSLSTGDPYEQYF.

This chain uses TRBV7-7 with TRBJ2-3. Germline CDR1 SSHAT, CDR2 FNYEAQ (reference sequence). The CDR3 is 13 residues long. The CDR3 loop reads CASSLVGADTQYF.

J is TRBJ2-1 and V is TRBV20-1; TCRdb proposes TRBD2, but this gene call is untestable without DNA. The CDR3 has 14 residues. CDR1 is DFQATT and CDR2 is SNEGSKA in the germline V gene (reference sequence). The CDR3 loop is CSAGASGPYNEQFF.

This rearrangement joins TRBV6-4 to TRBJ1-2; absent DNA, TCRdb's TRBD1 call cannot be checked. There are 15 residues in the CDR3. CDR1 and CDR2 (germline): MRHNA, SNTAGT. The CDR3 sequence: CASSATGQGARGYTF.